This TCR beta chain emerged from a study of blood T cell repertoires in COVID-19. Study-level information: Sources were T cells, B-cell-depleted T cells, or PBMCs; the material itself was cDNA or gDNA.

The data were produced by immunoSEQ multiplex PCR, yet TCRdb's version contains in-frame clones alone and is incomplete. Of about 48,000 clones in the sample, roughly four fifths were seen once. Germline lookup yields CDR1 KGHDR and CDR2 SFDVKD. V gave up 10 bases and J gave up 7 bases; unmatched junction bases: 8. This CDR3 comprises 13 residues. The sequencing input was peripheral blood. This clonotype was sampled from a man in his forties with acute or convalescent COVID-19. This chain connects TRBV24-1 to TRBJ1-5, with 8 bases fitting TRBD1. As DNA, the CDR3 is TGTGCCACGACCGACAGGGGTAGGCAGCCCCAGCATTTT. Protein sequence: CATTDRGRQPQHF.